Listed here is a single T cell receptor beta chain. Its antigen remains unidentified. No much larger clone is present one base from it, and per-base qualities are unavailable. This entry is derived from a study of blood T cell repertoires in COVID-19 (dated by TCRdb to about 2020). Some background on the complete study: Samples from collaborators originated in the United States, Italy and Spain and spanned both the acute and convalescent phases of COVID-19. The material from the prospective study consisted of cDNA or gDNA derived from T cells, B-cell-depleted T cells, or PBMCs. Deeply sampled blood TCRbeta repertoires from subjects exposed to, actively infected with, or recovered from COVID-19 were included in the dataset. The repertoires were released in a freely available public database meant as a resource for research on the immune response to SARS-CoV-2. The samples were drawn from the first 160 participants of the ongoing ImmuneRACE study and from more than 1,000 subjects provided by 6 global collaborators. A de-identified subject ID, COVID-19 status, age in years and sex were almost always included in the sample metadata. HLA class I and class II types, where available, came from metadata supplied by the sample provider rather than from assay-based typing. Here is what the overall study found, with its caveats: Clinical and demographic metadata were provided uncurated, with the amount varying by source and participant.

The CDR3 contains 13 residues, cysteine and phenylalanine counted. The sequence is cut down to CDR3 DNA, 39 bases in frame from base 1. V ends up 6 bases short and J 4 bases short, with an unmatched junction base count of 4. From a lookup of the germline V gene, CDR1 and CDR2 are MDHEN and SYDVKM. Whole blood was collected in K2EDTA tubes by collaborating institutions according to the institutions' own protocols. For TCRbeta analysis, collaborators shipped samples in one of three forms: frozen whole blood, isolated PBMCs, or DNA extracted from either of those sample types. TCRbeta CDR3 regions were amplified from genomic DNA using the immunoSEQ Assay, a bias-controlled multiplex PCR. The study's own analysis went as follows. Within the assay, amplification of reference gene primers was used to estimate how many nucleated cells each sample contained. To quantify the absolute abundance of each unique TCRbeta CDR3 rearrangement, sequence reads were collapsed and filtered. Productive Simpson clonality was computed per sample as the square root of Simpson's diversity index over productive rearrangements. Here the immuneACCESS table is served through TCRdb, limited to in-frame sequences with V and J called. Missing clones are a known gap in these copies; in checked studies unresolved V genes cover under half, and the rest lacks a known reason. That table supplies the V and J calls and clone size; D and trimming were determined from the DNA. Here the sample has roughly 250,000 clones; about four fifths occur a single time. The biggest ten clones account for roughly a tenth of the sample.

This TCR came from a woman aged 80 or over with acute or convalescent COVID-19. This sequence uses TRBV28 and TRBJ1-2; 8 bases in the middle match TRBD1. The sequencing input was peripheral blood. The sequenced DNA: TGTGCCAGCAGGCTACAGGGGGTCTATGGCTACACCTTC. This yields the protein CASRLQGVYGYTF.